The present T cell receptor (beta chain) was sequenced within a study of identical twins. Study-wide findings and caveats: The models systematically underestimated how much out-of-frame TCR alpha was shared in monozygotic twins. With abundant cord blood beta clonotypes, insertions were fewer; memory repertoires showed no such pattern. Zero-insertion analyses could be partly confounded by invariant MAIT and iNKT cells.

A universal primer site was added by template switching, and unique molecular identifiers were carried by the cDNA. MiXCR, run by TCRdb on the 5' RACE reads, gives a single entry per CDR3 protein. The top ten clones hold more than 0.4% of a sample with 500,000 to 650,000 distinct CDR3 sequences, around 20% of them seen once. V shed 4 bases and J 1 base; nucleotides not matched to a gene: 9. Per germline, CDR1 LGHDT and CDR2 YNNKEL (reference sequence). This CDR3 comprises 16 residues. This clonotype was detected a few times. The antigen remains unidentified. The same data also went into a second study, on yellow fever vaccine responses in identical twins.

The chain employs TRBV3-1 and TRBJ1-1; 7 bases agree with TRBD1. This sequence was found in a woman aged 18-35 years in good health. Material: CD4+ T cells sorted from blood. The CDR3 is CASSRTTGTANTEAFF. The CDR3 bases are TGTGCCAGCAGCCGAACAACCGGGACAGCGAACACTGAAGCTTTCTTT. The complete variable domain, with remaining parts taken from reference TRBV3-1 and TRBJ1-1, reads DTAVSQTPKYLVTQMGNDKSIKCEQNLGHDTMYWYKQDSKKFLKIMFSYNNKELIINETVPNRFSPKSPDKAHLNLHINSLELGDSAVYFCASSRTTGTANTEAFFGQGTRLTVV.